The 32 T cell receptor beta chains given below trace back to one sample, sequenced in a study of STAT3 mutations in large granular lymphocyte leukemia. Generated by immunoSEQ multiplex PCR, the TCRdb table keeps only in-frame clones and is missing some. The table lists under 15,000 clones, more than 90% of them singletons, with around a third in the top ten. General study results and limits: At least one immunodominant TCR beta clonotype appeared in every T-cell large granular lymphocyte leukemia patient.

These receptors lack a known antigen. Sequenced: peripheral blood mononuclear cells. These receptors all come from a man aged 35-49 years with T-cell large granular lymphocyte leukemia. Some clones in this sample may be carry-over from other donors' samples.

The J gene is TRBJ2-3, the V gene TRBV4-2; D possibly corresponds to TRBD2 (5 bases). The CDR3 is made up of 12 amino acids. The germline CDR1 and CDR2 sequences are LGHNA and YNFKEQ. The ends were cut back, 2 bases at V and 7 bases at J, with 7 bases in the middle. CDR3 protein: CASSQRGNTQYF. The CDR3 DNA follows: TGTGCCAGCAGCCAACGAGGGAATACGCAGTATTTT.

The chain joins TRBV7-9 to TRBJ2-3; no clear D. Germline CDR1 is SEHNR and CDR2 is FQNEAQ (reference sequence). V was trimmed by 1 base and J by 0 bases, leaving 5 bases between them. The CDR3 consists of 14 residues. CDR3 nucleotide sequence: TGTGCCAGCAGCTTAGGACTTAGCACAGATACGCAGTATTTT. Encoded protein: CASSLGLSTDTQYF.

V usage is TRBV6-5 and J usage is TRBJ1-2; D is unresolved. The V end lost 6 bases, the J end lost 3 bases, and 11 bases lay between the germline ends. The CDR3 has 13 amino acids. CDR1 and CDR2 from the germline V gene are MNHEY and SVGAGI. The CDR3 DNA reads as TGTGCCAGCAGGCCCGGCCACTACTATGGCTACACCTTC. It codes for CASRPGHYYGYTF.

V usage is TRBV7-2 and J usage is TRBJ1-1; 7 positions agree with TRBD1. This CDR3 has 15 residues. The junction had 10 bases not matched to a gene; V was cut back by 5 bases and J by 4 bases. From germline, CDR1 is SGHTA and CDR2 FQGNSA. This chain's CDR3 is CASSPRQGRVTEAFF. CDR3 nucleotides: TGTGCCAGCAGCCCCCGACAGGGTAGGGTCACTGAAGCTTTCTTT.

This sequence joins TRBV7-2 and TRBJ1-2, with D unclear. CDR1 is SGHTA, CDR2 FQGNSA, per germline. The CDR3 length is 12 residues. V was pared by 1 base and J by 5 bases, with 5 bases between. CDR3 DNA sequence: TGTGCCAGCAGCTTAGGGGGATATGGCTACACCTTC. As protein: CASSLGGYGYTF.

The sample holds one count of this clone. The CDR3 DNA follows: TGTGCCAGCAGCACAGCGGGGGGGGATACCTACGAGCAGTACTTC. Residues: CASSTAGGDTYEQYF. The J gene is TRBJ2-7, the V gene TRBV11-2, with 10 nucleotides matching TRBD2. Germline values: CDR1 SGHAT, CDR2 FQNNGV. The CDR3 sequence is 15 residues long. The V and J ends lost 5 bases and 2 bases, in that order; junction bases with no gene match: 6.

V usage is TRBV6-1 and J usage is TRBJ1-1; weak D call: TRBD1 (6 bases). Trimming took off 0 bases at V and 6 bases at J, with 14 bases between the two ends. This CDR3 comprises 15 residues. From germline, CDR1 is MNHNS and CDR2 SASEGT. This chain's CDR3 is CASSEARAGAAEAFF. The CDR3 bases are TGTGCCAGCAGTGAAGCCCGGGCAGGGGCCGCTGAAGCTTTCTTT.

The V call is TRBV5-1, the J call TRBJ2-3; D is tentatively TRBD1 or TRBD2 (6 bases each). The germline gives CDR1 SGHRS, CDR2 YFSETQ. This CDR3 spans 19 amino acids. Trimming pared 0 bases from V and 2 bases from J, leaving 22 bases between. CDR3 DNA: TGCGCCAGCAGCTTGGCGGCGTCAGGACGGGGGCGAAACACAGATACGCAGTATTTT. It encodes CASSLAASGRGRNTDTQYF.

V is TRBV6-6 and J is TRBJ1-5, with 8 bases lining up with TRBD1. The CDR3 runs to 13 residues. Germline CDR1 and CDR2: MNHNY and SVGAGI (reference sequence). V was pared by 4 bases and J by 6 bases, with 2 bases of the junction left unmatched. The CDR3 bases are TGTGCCAGCAGTTGGGACAGGACTCAGCCCCAGCATTTT. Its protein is CASSWDRTQPQHF.

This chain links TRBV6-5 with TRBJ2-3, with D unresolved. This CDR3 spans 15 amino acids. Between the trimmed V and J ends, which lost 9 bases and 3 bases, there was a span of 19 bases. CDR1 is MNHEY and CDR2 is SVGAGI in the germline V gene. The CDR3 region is CASLDAGGDTDTQYF. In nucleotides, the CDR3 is TGTGCCAGTCTAGACGCAGGCGGAGATACAGATACGCAGTATTTT.

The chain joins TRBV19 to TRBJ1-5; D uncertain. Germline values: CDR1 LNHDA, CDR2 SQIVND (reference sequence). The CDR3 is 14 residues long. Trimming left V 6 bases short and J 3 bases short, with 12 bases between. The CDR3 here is CASRNGLYNQPQHF. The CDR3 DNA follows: TGTGCCAGTAGGAATGGACTTTACAATCAGCCCCAGCATTTT.

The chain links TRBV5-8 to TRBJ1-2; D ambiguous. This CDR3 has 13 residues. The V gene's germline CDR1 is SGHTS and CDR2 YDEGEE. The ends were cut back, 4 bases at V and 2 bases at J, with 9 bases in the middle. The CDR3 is CASSLTENYGYTF. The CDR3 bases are TGTGCCAGCAGCCTAACAGAGAACTATGGCTACACCTTC. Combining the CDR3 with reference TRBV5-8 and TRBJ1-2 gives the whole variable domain EAGVTQSPTHLIKTRGQQATLRCSPISGHTSVYWYQQALGLGLQFLLWYDEGEERNRGNFPPRFSGRQFPNYSSELNVNALELEDSALYLCASSLTENYGYTFGSGTRLTVV.

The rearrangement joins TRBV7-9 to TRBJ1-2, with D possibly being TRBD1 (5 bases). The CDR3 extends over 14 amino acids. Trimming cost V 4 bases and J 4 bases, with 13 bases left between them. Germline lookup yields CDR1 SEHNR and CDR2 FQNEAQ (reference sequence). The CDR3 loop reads CASSSNSGGYGYTF. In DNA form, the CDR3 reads TGTGCCAGCAGCTCGAACAGCGGGGGCTATGGCTACACCTTC.

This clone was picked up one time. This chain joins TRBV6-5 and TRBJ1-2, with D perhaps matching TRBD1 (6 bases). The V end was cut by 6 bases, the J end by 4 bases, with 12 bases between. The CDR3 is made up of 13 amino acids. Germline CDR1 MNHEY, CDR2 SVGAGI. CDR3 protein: CASREDSSYGYTF. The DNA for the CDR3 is TGTGCCAGCAGGGAGGACAGCTCCTATGGCTACACCTTC.

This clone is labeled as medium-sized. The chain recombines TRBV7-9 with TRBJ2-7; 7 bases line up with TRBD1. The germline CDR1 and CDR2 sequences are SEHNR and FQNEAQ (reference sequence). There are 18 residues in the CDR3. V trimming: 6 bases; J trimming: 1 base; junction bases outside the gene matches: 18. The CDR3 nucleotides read TGTGCCAGCAGGTTACACAGGGGAAAAGCACACACTTCCTACGAGCAGTACTTC. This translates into CASRLHRGKAHTSYEQYF. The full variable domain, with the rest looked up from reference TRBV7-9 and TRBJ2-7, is DTGVSQNPRHKITKRGQNVTFRCDPISEHNRLYWYRQTLGQGPEFLTYFQNEAQLEKSRLLSDRFSAERPKGSFSTLEIQRTEQGDSAMYLCASRLHRGKAHTSYEQYFGPGTRLTVT.

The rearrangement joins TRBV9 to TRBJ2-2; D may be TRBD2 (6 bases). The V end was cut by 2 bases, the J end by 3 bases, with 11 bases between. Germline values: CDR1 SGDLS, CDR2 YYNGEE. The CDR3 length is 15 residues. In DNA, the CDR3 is TGTGCCAGCAGCGTTGGGCCGGGGGACACCGGGGAGCTGTTTTTT. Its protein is CASSVGPGDTGELFF.

The CDR3 is CASTHGTEAFF. DNA for the CDR3: TGTGCCAGCACTCACGGGACTGAAGCTTTCTTT. The rearrangement uses TRBV6-6 and TRBJ1-1; D uncertain. The germline gives CDR1 MNHNY, CDR2 SVGAGI (reference sequence). Trimming cost V 7 bases and J 5 bases, with 8 bases left between them. This CDR3 has 11 residues.

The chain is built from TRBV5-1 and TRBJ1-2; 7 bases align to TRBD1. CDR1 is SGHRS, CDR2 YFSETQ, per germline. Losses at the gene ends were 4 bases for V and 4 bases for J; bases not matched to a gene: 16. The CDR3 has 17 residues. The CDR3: CASSPRPQTGISYGYTF. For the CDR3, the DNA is TGCGCCAGCAGCCCCCGCCCCCAGACAGGGATCAGCTATGGCTACACCTTC.

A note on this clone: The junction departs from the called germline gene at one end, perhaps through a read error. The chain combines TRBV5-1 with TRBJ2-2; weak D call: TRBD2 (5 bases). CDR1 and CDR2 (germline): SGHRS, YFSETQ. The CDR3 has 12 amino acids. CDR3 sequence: CASSLDAGKLFF. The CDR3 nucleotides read TGCGCCAGCAGCTTGGACGCCGGGAAGCTGTTTTTT.

This CDR3 reads CASSTRQGIAKNIQYF. The DNA for the CDR3 is TGTGCCAGTAGTACTCGACAGGGTATAGCCAAAAACATTCAGTACTTC. The chain joins TRBV19 to TRBJ2-4; 7 bases are a match to TRBD1. Germline V gene sequence: CDR1 LNHDA, CDR2 SQIVND (reference sequence). This CDR3 is built from 16 residues. The J segment lost 0 bases and the V segment lost 4 bases, leaving 6 bases of the junction unmatched.

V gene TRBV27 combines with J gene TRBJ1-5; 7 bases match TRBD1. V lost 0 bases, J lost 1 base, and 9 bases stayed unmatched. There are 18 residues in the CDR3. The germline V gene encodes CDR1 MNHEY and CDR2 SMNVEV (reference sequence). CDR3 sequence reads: CASSLSGRQGGSNQPQHF. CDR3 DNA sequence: TGTGCCAGCAGTTTATCCGGCCGACAGGGCGGGAGCAATCAGCCCCAGCATTTT.

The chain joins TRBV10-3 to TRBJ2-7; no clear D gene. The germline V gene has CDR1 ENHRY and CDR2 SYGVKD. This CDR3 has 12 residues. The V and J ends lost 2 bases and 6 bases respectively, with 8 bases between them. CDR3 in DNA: TGTGCCATCAGTGAGAAAGGTCCCGAGCAGTACTTC. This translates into CAISEKGPEQYF.

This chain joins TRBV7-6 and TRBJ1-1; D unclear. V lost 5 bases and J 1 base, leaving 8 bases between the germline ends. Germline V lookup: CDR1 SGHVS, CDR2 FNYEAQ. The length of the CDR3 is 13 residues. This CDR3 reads CASSHLGNTEAFF. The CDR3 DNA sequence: TGTGCCAGCAGCCACTTGGGGAACACTGAAGCTTTCTTT.

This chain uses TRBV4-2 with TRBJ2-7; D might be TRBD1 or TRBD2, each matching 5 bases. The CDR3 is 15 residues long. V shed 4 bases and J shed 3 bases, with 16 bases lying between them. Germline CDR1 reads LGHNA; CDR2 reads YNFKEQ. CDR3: CASSPNYGGIYEQYF. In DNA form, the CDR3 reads TGTGCCAGCAGCCCTAACTATGGGGGAATCTACGAGCAGTACTTC.

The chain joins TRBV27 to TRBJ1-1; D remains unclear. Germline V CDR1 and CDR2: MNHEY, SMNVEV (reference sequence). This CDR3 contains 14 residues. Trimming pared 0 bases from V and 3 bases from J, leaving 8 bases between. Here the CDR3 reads CASSLSGVHTEAFF. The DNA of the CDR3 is TGTGCCAGCAGTTTATCCGGGGTTCACACTGAAGCTTTCTTT.

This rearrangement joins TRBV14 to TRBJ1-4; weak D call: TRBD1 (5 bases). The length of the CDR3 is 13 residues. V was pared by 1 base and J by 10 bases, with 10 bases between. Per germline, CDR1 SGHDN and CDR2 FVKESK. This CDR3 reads CASSQVPGTKLFF. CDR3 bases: TGTGCCAGCAGCCAAGTCCCGGGGACAAAACTGTTTTTT.

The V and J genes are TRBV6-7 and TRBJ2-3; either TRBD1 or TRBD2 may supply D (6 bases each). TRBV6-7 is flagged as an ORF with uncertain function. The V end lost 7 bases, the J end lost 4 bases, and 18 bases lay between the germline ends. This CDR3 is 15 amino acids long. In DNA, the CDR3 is TGTGCCAGCAATTCCCGGAGGGGGGCTGCAGATACGCAGTATTTT. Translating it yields CASNSRRGAADTQYF.

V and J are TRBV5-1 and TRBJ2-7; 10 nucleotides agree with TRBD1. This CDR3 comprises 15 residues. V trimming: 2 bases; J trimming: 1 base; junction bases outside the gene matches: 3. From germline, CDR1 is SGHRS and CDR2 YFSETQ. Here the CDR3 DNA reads TGCGCCAGCAGCTTCGGGACAGGGGTGTCCTACGAGCAGTACTTC. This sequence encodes CASSFGTGVSYEQYF.

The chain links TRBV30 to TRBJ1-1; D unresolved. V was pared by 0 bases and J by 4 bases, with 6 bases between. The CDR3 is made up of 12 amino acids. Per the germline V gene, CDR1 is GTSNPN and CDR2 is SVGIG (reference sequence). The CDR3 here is CAWSVLGTEAFF. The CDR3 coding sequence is TGTGCCTGGAGTGTACTTGGCACTGAAGCTTTCTTT.

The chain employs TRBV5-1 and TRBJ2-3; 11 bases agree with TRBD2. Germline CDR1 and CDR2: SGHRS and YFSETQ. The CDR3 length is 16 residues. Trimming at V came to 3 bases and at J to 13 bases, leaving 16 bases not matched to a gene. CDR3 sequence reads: CASSWGISRLAGFKYF. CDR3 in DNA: TGCGCCAGCAGCTGGGGGATTTCTCGACTAGCGGGGTTTAAGTATTTT.

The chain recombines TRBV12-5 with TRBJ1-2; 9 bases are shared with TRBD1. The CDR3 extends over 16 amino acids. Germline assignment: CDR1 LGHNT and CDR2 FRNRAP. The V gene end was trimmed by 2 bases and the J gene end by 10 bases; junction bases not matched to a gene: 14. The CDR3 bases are TGTGCTAGTGGTTTGACGACAGGGGGGTCGGTCCGGGACTACACCTTC. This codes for CASGLTTGGSVRDYTF.

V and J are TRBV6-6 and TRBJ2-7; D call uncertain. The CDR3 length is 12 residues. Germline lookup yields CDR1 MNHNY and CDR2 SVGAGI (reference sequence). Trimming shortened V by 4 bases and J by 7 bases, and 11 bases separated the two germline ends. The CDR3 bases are TGTGCCAGCAGTTCGAAACCTGGGGAGCAGTACTTC. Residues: CASSSKPGEQYF.